The T cell receptor (beta chain) described here comes from a study of T cell changes during pregnancy in multiple sclerosis. Sequenced by immunoSEQ multiplex PCR; TCRdb stores in-frame clones only, minus some. This table holds more than 65,000 clones, under 90% found once. The germline V gene has CDR1 MNHEY and CDR2 SVGAGI. J lost 10 bases, V lost 7 bases, and 8 bases had no gene match. CDR3 length equals 13 residues. The chain carries TRBV6-5 and TRBJ1-4, with 8 nucleotides matching TRBD1. The sequencing here drew on peripheral blood, taken after pregnancy. The TCR originated in a female donor in good health, enrolled as a control in a pregnancy study. CDR3 DNA: TGTGCCAGCAAACTTGGGCAGGGGGCAAAACTGTTTTTT. It encodes CASKLGQGAKLFF.